This T cell receptor beta chain was identified during a study of blood T cell repertoires in COVID-19. Study as a whole: The United States, Italy and Spain provided the acute and convalescent COVID-19 samples.

Repertoires were generated with immunoSEQ multiplex PCR, while TCRdb's copy carries only in-frame clones and drops some. Of about 310,000 clones detected, more than 75% appear once; the ten largest clones hold 1%. This clone was seen only once. The CDR3 sequence is 15 residues long. V was shortened by 2 bases and J by 2 bases, with 13 bases between the two germline ends. Germline CDR1 reads MNHEY; CDR2 reads SVGEGT. J is TRBJ2-7 and V is TRBV6-2 or TRBV6-3, with D tentatively TRBD2 (6 bases). The sample comprised peripheral blood. The TCR originated in a man aged 50-59 years with active or convalescent COVID-19. The chain's CDR3 is CASSYRGESAYEQYF. CDR3 coding DNA: TGTGCCAGCAGTTACCGCGGGGAGAGCGCCTACGAGCAGTACTTC.